This T cell receptor (beta chain) is drawn from a study of CD8 T cells in ankylosing spondylitis. The study's findings and limits: Clones linked to disease were reported to show significant enrichment in matched ankylosing spondylitis synovial fluid. A TCR beta motif of several highly homologous variants seemed to mark ankylosing spondylitis blood. Certain motif variants had earlier appeared in reactive arthritis synovial fluid and blood. A CD8+ phenotype characterized the disease-linked clones, which were relatively rare in peripheral blood.

A few counts support this clonotype. Its antigen is not known. This CDR3 has 12 residues. Between the trimmed V and J ends, which lost 8 bases and 9 bases, there was a span of 14 bases. Germline V gives CDR1 MNHEY, CDR2 SMNVEV (reference sequence). TCRdb itself ran the 5' RACE reads through MiXCR, one entry per CDR3 protein. The sample has about 270,000 distinct CDR3 sequences, under 35% seen once. Sequencing was done on a sample of blood, either unsorted or a sorted T cell fraction (not recorded which). This sequence was found in a male donor with ankylosing spondylitis or in good health (not recorded which). J is TRBJ2-1 and V is TRBV27; D is unresolved. The CDR3 here is CASGLSLFEQFF. The CDR3, as DNA: TGTGCCAGCGGATTGAGTCTATTTGAGCAGTTCTTC.